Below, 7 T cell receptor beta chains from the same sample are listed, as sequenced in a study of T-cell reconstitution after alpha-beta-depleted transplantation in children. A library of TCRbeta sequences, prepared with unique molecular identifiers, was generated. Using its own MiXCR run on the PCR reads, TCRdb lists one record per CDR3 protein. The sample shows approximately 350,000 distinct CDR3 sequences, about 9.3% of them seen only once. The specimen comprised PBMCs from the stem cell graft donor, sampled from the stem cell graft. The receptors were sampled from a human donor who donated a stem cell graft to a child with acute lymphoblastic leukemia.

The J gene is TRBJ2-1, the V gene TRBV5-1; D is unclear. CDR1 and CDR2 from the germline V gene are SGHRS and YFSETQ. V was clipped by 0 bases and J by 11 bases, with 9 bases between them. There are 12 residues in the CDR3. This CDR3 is CASSLGGDKQFF. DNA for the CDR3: TGCGCCAGCAGCTTGGGTGGTGATAAGCAGTTCTTC.

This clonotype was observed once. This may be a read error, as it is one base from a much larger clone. CDR3 residues: CASSNSGNTEAFF. CDR3 bases: TGTGCCAGCAGCAATTCAGGGAACACTGAAGCTTTCTTT. The chain employs TRBV2 and TRBJ1-1; no clear D. V was pared by 6 bases and J by 1 base, with 9 bases between. Germline CDR1 SNHLY, CDR2 FYNNEI. There are 13 residues in the CDR3.

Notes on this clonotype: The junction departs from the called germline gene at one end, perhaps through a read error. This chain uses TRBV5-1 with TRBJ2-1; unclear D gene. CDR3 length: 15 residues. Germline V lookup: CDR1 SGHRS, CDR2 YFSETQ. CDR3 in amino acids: CASSLGGGSYNDQFF. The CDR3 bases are TGCGCCAGCAGCTTGGGCGGTGGGTCCTACAATGACCAGTTCTTC. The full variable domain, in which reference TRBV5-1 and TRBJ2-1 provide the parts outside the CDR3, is KAGVTQTPRYLIKTRGQQVTLSCSPISGHRSVSWYQQTPGQGLQFLFEYFSETQRNKGNFPGRFSGRQFSNSRSEMNVSTLELGDSALYLCASSLGGGSYNDQFFGPGTRLTVL.

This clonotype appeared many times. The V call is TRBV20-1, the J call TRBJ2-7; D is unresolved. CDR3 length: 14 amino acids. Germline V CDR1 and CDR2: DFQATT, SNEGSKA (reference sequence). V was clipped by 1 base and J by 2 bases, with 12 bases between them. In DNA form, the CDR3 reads TGCAGTGCTAGAGCCTCCCAGCTTGCCTACGAGCAGTACTTC. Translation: CSARASQLAYEQYF.

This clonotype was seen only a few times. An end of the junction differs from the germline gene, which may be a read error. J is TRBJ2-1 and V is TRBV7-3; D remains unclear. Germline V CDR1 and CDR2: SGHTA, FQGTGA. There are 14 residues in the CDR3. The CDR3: CASSLTSSDNEQFF. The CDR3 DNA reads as TGTGCCAGCAGCTTAACGTCCTCCGACAATGAGCAGTTCTTC.

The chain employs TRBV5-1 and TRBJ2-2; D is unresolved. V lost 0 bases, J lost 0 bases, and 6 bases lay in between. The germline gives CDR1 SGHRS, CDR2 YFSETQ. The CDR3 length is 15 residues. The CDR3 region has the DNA TGCGCCAGCAGCTTGGCGGAAACGAACACCGGGGAGCTGTTTTTT. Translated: CASSLAETNTGELFF.

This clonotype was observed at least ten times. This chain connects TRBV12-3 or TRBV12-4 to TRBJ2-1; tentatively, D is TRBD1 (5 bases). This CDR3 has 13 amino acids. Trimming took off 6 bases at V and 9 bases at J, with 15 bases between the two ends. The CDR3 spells CASSADSGFEQFF. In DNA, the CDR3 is TGTGCCAGCAGCGCCGACAGTGGCTTTGAGCAGTTCTTC.